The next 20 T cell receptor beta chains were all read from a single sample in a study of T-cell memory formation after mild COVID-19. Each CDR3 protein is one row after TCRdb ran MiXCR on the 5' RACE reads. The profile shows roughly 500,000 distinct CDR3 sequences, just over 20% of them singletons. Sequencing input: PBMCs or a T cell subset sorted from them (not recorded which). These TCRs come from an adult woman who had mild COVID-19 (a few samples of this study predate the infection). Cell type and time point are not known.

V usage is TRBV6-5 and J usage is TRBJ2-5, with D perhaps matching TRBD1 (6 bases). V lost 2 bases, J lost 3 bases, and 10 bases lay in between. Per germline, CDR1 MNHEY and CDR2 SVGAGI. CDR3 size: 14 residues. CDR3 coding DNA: TGTGCCAGCAGTTACGGGGGCAGCGAAGAGACCCAGTACTTC. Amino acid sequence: CASSYGGSEETQYF.

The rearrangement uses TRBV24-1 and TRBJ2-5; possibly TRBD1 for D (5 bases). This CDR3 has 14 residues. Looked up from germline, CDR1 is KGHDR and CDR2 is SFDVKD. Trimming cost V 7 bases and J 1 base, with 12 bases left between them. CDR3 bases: TGTGCCACCAGCCAAACGACAGTCCAAGAGACCCAGTACTTC. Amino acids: CATSQTTVQETQYF.

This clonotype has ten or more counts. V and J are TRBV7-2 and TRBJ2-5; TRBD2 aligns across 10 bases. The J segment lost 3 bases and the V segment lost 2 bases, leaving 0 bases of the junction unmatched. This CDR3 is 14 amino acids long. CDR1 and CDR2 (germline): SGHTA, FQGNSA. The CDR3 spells CASSLTSGEETQYF. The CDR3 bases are TGTGCCAGCAGCTTAACTAGCGGGGAAGAGACCCAGTACTTC.

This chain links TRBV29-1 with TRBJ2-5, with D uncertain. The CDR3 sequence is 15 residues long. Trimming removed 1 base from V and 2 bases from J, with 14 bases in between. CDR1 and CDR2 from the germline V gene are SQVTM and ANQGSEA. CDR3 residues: CSVEVTLRVQETQYF. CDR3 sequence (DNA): TGCAGCGTTGAAGTCACTTTAAGGGTGCAAGAGACCCAGTACTTC.

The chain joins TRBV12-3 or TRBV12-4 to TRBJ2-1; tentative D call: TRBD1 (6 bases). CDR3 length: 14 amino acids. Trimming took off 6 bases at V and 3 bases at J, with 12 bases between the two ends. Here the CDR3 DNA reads TGTGCCAGCAGCAAGGACAGCGTCTACAATGAGCAGTTCTTC. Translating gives CASSKDSVYNEQFF.

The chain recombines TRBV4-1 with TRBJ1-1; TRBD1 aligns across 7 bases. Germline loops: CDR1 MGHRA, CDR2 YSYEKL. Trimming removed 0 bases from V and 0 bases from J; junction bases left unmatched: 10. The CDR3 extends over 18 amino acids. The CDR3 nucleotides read TGCGCCAGCAGCCAAGATGTGTTGAGGGGGCCGCTGAACACTGAAGCTTTCTTT. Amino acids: CASSQDVLRGPLNTEAFF.

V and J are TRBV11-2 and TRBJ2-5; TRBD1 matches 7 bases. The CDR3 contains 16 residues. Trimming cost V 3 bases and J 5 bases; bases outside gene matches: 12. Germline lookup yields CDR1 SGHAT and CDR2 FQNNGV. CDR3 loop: CASSLTGWNSGETQYF. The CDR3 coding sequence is TGTGCCAGCAGCTTGACAGGGTGGAATTCCGGGGAGACCCAGTACTTC.

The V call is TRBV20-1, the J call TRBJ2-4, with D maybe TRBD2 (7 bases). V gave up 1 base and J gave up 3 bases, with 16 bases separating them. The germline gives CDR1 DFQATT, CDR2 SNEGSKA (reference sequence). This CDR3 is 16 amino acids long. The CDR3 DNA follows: TGCAGTGCTAGAGTGGTCGGGGGGCGAGGCAAAAACATTCAGTACTTC. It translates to CSARVVGGRGKNIQYF.

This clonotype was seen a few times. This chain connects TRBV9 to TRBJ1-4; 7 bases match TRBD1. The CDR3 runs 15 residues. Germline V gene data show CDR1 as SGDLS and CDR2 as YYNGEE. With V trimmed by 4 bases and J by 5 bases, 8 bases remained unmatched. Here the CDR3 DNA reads TGTGCCAGCAGCCCAACAGGGGCCAACAATGAAAAACTGTTTTTT. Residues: CASSPTGANNEKLFF. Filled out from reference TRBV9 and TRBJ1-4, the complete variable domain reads DSGVTQTPKHLITATGQRVTLRCSPRSGDLSVYWYQQSLDQGLQFLIQYYNGEERAKGNILERFSAQQFPDLHSELNLSSLELGDSALYFCASSPTGANNEKLFFGSGTQLSVL.

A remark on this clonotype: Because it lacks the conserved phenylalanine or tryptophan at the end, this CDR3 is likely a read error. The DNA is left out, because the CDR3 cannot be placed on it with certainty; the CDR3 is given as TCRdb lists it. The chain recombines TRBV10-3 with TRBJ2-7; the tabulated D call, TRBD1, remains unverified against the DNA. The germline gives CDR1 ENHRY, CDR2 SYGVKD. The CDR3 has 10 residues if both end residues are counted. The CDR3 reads CATPPLLYRP.

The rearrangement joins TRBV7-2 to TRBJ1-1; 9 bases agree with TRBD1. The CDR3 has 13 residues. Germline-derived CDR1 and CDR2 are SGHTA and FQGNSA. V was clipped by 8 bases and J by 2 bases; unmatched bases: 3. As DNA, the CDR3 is TGTGCCAGCGGACAGGGGCCCAACACTGAAGCTTTCTTT. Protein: CASGQGPNTEAFF.

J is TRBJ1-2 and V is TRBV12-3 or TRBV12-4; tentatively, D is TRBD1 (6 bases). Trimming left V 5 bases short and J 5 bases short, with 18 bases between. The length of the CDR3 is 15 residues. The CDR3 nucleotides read TGTGCCAGCAGTCCATTTGGGGGGCAGCCATATGGCTACACCTTC. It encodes CASSPFGGQPYGYTF.

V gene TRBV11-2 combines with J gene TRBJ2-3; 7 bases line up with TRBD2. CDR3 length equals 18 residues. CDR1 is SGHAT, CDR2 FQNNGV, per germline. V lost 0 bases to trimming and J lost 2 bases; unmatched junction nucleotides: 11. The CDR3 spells CASSLEPGLAEDTDTQYF. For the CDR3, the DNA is TGTGCCAGCAGCTTAGAACCTGGGCTAGCGGAGGACACAGATACGCAGTATTTT.

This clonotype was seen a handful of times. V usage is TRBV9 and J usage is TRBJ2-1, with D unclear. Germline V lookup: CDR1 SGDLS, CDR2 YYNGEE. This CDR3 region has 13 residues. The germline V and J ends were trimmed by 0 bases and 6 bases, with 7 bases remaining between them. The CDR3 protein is CASSVESGNEQFF. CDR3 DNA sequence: TGTGCCAGCAGCGTAGAAAGTGGCAATGAGCAGTTCTTC.

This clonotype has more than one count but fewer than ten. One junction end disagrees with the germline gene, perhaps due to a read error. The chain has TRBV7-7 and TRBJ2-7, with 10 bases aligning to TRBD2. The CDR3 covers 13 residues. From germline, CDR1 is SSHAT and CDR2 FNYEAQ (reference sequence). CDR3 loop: CASSPQREGEQYF. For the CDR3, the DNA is TGTGCTAGCAGCCCCCAGCGGGAGGGTGAGCAGTACTTC.

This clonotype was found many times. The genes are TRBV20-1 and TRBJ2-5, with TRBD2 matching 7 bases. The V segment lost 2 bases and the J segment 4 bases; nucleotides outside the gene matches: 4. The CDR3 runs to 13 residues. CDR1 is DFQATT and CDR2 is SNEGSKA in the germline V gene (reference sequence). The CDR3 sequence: CSARKPGGETQYF. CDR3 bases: TGCAGTGCTAGAAAGCCGGGGGGAGAGACCCAGTACTTC.

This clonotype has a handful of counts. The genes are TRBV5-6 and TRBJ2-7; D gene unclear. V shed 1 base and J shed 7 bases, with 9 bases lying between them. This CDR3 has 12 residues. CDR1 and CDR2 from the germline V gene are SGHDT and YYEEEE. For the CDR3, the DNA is TGTGCCAGCAGCTTGCTGGTCGGGGAGCAGTACTTC. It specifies CASSLLVGEQYF.

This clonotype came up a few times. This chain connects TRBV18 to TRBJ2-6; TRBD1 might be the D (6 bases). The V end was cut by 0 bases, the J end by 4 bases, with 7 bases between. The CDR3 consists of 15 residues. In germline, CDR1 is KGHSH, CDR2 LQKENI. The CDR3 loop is CASSPPTGGANVLTF. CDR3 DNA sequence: TGTGCCAGCTCACCACCAACAGGGGGGGCCAACGTCCTGACTTTC.

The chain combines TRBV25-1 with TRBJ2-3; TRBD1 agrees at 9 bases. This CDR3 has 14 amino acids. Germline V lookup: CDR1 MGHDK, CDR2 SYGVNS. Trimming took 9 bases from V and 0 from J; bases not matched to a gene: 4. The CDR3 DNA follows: TGTGCCAGTACAGGACAGGGGAGCACAGATACGCAGTATTTT. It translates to CASTGQGSTDTQYF.

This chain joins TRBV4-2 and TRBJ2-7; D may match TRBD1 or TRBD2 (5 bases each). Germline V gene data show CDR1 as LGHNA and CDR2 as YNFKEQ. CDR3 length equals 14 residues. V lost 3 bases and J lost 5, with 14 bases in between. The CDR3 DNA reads TGTGCCAGCAGCCATCTCCGGGACCGGAACGAGCAGTACTTC. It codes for CASSHLRDRNEQYF.